A selection of T cell receptor beta chains follows, all from one sample in a study of blood T cells in healthy people across ages. Via MiXCR, TCRdb re-called the 5' RACE reads, giving one row per CDR3 protein. Among 600,000 or so distinct CDR3 sequences, roughly 21% were seen once, and the ten largest hold 3% to 4.5%. The sequenced sample was blood. The receptors originated from a man aged 65 to 85 in good health. Both conserved end residues are part of each CDR3. A D gene is named only where the DNA matches it firmly. Clone size is shown for a subset of rows, as once, few, many or a class of expanded clone.

D gene	clone size	V gene	J gene	CDR3 protein	CDR3 DNA
NA	few	TRBV5-1	TRBJ2-5	CASSFRGSEQYF	TGCGCCAGCAGCTTCCGCGGTTCGGAGCAGTACTTC
TRBD2	NA	TRBV5-1	TRBJ2-4	CASSLVWEGAKNIQYF	TGCGCCAGCAGCTTGGTTTGGGAGGGGGCCAAAAACATTCAGTACTTC
NA	NA	TRBV7-2	TRBJ2-1	CASNPAGLYYNEQFF	TGTGCCAGCAACCCGGCAGGGTTATATTACAATGAGCAGTTCTTC
NA	few	TRBV27	TRBJ1-4	CASSLLGGHESELFF	TGTGCCAGCAGTTTACTGGGGGGCCACGAGTCAGAACTGTTTTTT
TRBD2	NA	TRBV12-3/TRBV12-4	TRBJ2-1	CASTLRSGTISSYNEQFF	TGTGCCAGCACCCTGAGAAGCGGGACCATTAGCTCCTACAATGAGCAGTTCTTC
TRBD1	NA	TRBV5-1	TRBJ1-2	CASNWDRGNYGYTF	TGCGCCAGCAACTGGGACAGGGGAAACTATGGCTACACCTTC
NA	few	TRBV5-1	TRBJ2-1	CASSLGDGDEQFF	TGCGCCAGCAGCTTGGGGGACGGGGATGAGCAGTTCTTC
TRBD2	many	TRBV7-2	TRBJ2-1	CASSRTSGSGNEQFF	TGTGCCAGCAGTAGAACTAGCGGGAGTGGCAATGAGCAGTTCTTC
TRBD2	few	TRBV20-1	TRBJ2-1	CSAPGTSGDNEQFF	TGCAGTGCACCCGGGACTAGCGGGGACAATGAGCAGTTCTTC
NA	once	TRBV12-3/TRBV12-4	TRBJ1-1	CASSTEGGVTEASF	TGTGCCAGCAGCACCGAGGGGGGAGTCACTGAAGCTTCCTTT
TRBD1	NA	TRBV10-1	TRBJ2-1	CASSEGVRTGKDEQFF	TGCGCCAGCAGTGAGGGGGTTAGGACAGGAAAGGATGAGCAGTTCTTC
NA	few	TRBV2	TRBJ1-2	CASMFLGGYTF	TGTGCCAGCATGTTCCTGGGTGGCTACACCTTC
TRBD1	many	TRBV4-1	TRBJ2-4	CASSQSGTGGAKNIQYF	TGCGCCAGCAGCCAATCCGGGACAGGGGGAGCCAAAAACATTCAGTACTTC
NA	NA	TRBV6-1	TRBJ2-3	CASTNSIGQAGDTQYF	TGTGCCAGCACCAACTCAATAGGACAAGCAGGAGATACGCAGTATTTT
TRBD2	many	TRBV24-1	TRBJ2-2	CATSLSGSGNTGELFF	TGTGCCACCAGCCTCAGCGGGAGTGGGAACACCGGGGAGCTGTTTTTT
NA	NA	TRBV10-1	TRBJ2-2	CASGRALDGELFF	TGCGCCAGCGGTAGAGCCCTTGACGGGGAGCTGTTTTTT
NA	NA	TRBV2	TRBJ2-3	CASKETTDTQYF	TGTGCCAGCAAAGAGACGACAGATACGCAGTATTTT
TRBD1	few	TRBV19	TRBJ2-2	CATRQGRGGELFF	TGTGCCACGAGACAGGGTCGGGGCGGGGAGCTGTTTTTT